This TCR beta chain was identified in a study of blood T cell repertoires in COVID-19. Study summary: There were acute and convalescent COVID-19 samples, and they came from the United States, Italy and Spain. From T cells, B-cell-depleted T cells, or PBMCs came the material, which was cDNA or gDNA.

V shed 8 bases and J shed 2 bases, with 7 bases lying between them. In germline, CDR1 is MDHEN, CDR2 SYDVKM. This CDR3 spans 12 amino acids. This clone was seen only a few times. Assay: immunoSEQ multiplex PCR; the TCRdb copy retains only in-frame clones and omits some. Of 200,000 to 250,000 clones listed, roughly 86% are singletons. Patients in Seattle were enrolled during active infection, then followed longitudinally. V usage is TRBV28 and J usage is TRBJ2-1; D may be TRBD2 (6 bases). The source of this sequence is a woman aged 45-60 years with COVID-19, enrolled during active disease. Material for sequencing was peripheral blood. The CDR3 DNA sequence: TGTGCCAGCGGCGGGGCCTACAATGAGCAGTTCTTC. This sequence encodes CASGGAYNEQFF. The whole variable domain, filled in from reference TRBV28 and TRBJ2-1, reads DVKVTQSSRYLVKRTGEKVFLECVQDMDHENMFWYRQDPGLGLRLIYFSYDVKMKEKGDIPEGYSVSREKKERFSLILESASTNQTSMYLCASGGAYNEQFFGPGTRLTVL.